This T cell receptor (beta chain) was obtained from a study of metastatic and nonmetastatic thyroid tumors. Findings and limits, study-wide: The study reportedly found significantly higher TCR beta diversity in malignant thyroid tumors than benign nodules, in blood and tumor.

TCRdb redid the clone calls on the PCR reads using MiXCR. The table shows some 7,800 clones, with over 25% occurring only once. In the case of this clone: Its antigen is currently unknown.

No treatment of any kind had been given to any patient before thyroid surgery. There are 13 residues in the CDR3. V lost 4 bases to trimming and J lost 6 bases; unmatched junction nucleotides: 5. Germline assignment: CDR1 SGHRS and CDR2 YFSETQ. The chain has TRBV5-1 and TRBJ1-2; 8 bases are a match to TRBD1. This receptor was obtained from a female donor with papillary thyroid cancer or a benign thyroid nodule (not recorded which). Some clones in this sample may be carry-over from other donors' samples. The sequenced sample was tumor tissue. CDR3 coding DNA: TGCGCCAGCAGCCTCACAGGGGGAGATGGCTACACCTTC. It specifies CASSLTGGDGYTF.